This T cell receptor (beta chain) was sequenced for a study of cytomegalovirus exposure and HLA in healthy donors. In its sample, this clone was seen once. As yet, its antigen is unknown. General study points: Prior analysis indicated that the majority of TCR beta V segments exhibited productivity approximately 87% or approximately 30% of the time. Some V segments (TRBV6-2 and TRBV6-3 among them) were excluded as indistinguishable. In most subjects, TCR beta sequences reportedly gave accurate predictions of HLA-A and HLA-B alleles.

The PCR used 60 Vbeta and 13 Jbeta primers. The method was immunoSEQ multiplex PCR; TCRdb's version includes in-frame clones alone and lacks a portion of them. The top ten hold 2.7% of the sample, which has about 89,000 clones, roughly 80% seen once. Despite likely unrecorded immune exposures, the donors were nominally healthy at the time of sampling. The CDR3 is made up of 16 amino acids. Sequenced: PBMCs. This chain uses TRBV21-1 with TRBJ1-1; TRBD1 reflects the table's D call only, with no check against the DNA. TRBV21-1 is listed as a pseudogene. The TCR was taken from a man aged 25 to 40 in good health and CMV-seronegative. CDR3 residues: CASSKVGPQGATEAFF. In DNA form, the CDR3 reads TGTGCCAGCAGCAAAGTTGGACCCCAAGGGGCCACTGAAGCTTTCTTT.